The 4 T cell receptor beta chains given below trace back to one sample, sequenced in a study of blood T cell repertoires in COVID-19. Some clones are missing from TCRdb's copy, which holds only in-frame ones; the method was immunoSEQ multiplex PCR. The sample holds roughly 230,000 clones; approximately 80% are singletons and the top ten take roughly 7.4%. The specimen sequenced was peripheral blood. The receptors here all came from a woman between 45 and 60 years old with acute or convalescent COVID-19.

Here the CDR3 reads CASLSWGGEQYF. The CDR3 bases are TGTGCCAGCCTTTCGTGGGGGGGCGAGCAGTACTTC. The chain uses TRBV25-1 and TRBJ2-7; 7 bases fit TRBD2. The CDR3 extends over 12 amino acids. V dropped 8 bases and J dropped 6; count of bases not matched to a gene: 7. Germline assignment: CDR1 MGHDK and CDR2 SYGVNS.

The chain joins TRBV6-6 to TRBJ1-2; tentatively, D is TRBD1 (5 bases). V lost 2 bases to trimming and J lost 3 bases, with 10 bases between them. The CDR3 is 14 amino acids. Per the germline V gene, CDR1 is MNHNY and CDR2 is SVGAGI (reference sequence). CDR3 DNA sequence: TGTGCCAGCAGTTACGGGCAGGGCCACTATGGCTACACCTTC. It yields the protein CASSYGQGHYGYTF.

V is TRBV27 and J is TRBJ2-1; 12 bases are a match to TRBD1. This CDR3 spans 18 amino acids. Germline V gene sequence: CDR1 MNHEY, CDR2 SMNVEV (reference sequence). The V gene end was trimmed by 7 bases and the J gene end by 0 bases; junction bases not matched to a gene: 10. CDR3 sequence reads: CASTTGQGAYGSYNEQFF. The DNA of the CDR3 is TGTGCCAGCACCACGGGACAGGGGGCATATGGCTCCTACAATGAGCAGTTCTTC.

Only one count was recorded for this clone. V and J are TRBV7-2 and TRBJ2-7; TRBD2 might be the D (6 bases). CDR1 SGHTA and CDR2 FQGNSA come from the germline V gene. The CDR3 has 17 amino acids. The V end lost 3 bases, the J end lost 2 bases, and 20 bases lay between the germline ends. The CDR3 DNA sequence: TGTGCCAGCAGCTTCGGGGGTCAAGGCCGGATCCCCTACGAGCAGTACTTC. Protein sequence: CASSFGGQGRIPYEQYF.